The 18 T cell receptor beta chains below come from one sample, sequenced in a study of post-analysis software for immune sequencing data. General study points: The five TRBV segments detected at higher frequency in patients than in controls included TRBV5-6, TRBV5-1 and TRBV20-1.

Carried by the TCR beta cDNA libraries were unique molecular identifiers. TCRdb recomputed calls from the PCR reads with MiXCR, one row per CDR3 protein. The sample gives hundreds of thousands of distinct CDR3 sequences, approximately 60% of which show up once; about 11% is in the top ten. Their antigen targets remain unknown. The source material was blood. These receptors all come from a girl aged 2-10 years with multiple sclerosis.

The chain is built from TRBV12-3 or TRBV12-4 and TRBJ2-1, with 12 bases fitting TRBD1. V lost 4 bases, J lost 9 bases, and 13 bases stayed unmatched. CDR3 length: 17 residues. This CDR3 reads CASSSQTGTGGSGEQFF. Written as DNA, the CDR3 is TGTGCCAGCAGTTCTCAAACCGGGACAGGGGGCTCGGGTGAGCAGTTCTTC.

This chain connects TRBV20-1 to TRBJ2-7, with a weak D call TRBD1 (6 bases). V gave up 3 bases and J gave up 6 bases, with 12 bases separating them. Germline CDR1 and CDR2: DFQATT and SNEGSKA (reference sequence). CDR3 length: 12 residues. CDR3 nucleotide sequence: TGCAGTGCTAGTCGGGACACCGCCGAGCAGTACTTC. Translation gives CSASRDTAEQYF.

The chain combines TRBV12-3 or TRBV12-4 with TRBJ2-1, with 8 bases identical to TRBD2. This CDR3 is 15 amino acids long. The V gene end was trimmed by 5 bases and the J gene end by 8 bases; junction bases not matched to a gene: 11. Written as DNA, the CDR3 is TGTGCCAGCAGTACCGGACTAGCATTCCGGGATGAGCAGTTCTTC. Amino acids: CASSTGLAFRDEQFF.

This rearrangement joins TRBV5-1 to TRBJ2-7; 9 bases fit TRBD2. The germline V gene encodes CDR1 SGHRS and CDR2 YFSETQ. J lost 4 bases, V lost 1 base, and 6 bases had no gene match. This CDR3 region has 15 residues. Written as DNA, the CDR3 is TGCGCCAGCAGCTTGTCTACTAGCGGGTTATACGAGCAGTACTTC. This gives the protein CASSLSTSGLYEQYF.

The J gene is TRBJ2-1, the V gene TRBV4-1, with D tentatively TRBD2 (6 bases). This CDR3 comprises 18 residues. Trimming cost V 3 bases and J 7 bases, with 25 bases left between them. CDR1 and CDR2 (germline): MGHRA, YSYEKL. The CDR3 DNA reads TGCGCCAGCAGCCACCGCTTGGGAGACCGGGACTCCGTTAATGAGCAGTTCTTC. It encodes CASSHRLGDRDSVNEQFF.

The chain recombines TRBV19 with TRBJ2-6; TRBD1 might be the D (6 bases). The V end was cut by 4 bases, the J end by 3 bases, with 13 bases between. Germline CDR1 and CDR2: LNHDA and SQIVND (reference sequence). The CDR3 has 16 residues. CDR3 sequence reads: CASSTTTGSGANVLTF. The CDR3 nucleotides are TGTGCCAGTAGTACGACTACAGGGAGTGGGGCCAACGTCCTGACTTTC.

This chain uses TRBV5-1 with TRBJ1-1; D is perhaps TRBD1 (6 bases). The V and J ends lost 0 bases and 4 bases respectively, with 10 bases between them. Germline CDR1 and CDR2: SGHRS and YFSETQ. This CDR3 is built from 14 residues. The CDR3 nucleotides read TGCGCCAGCAGCTTGGAACAGGGCAGCACTGAAGCTTTCTTT. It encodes CASSLEQGSTEAFF.

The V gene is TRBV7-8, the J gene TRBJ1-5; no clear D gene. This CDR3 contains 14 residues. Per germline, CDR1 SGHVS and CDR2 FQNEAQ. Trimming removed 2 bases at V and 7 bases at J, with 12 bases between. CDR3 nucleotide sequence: TGTGCCAGCAGCTTATCAGGTTCGGGGCAGCCCCAGCATTTT. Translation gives CASSLSGSGQPQHF.

The CDR3 reads CASSAETGVVVGANVLTF. CDR3 nucleotides: TGTGCCAGCAGTGCCGAGACAGGGGTTGTCGTTGGGGCCAACGTCCTGACTTTC. The rearrangement uses TRBV6-2 or TRBV6-3 and TRBJ2-6, with TRBD1 matching over 8 bases. With 5 bases clipped from V and 3 bases from J, the junction kept 12 bases outside the gene matches. Germline CDR1 reads MNHEY; CDR2 reads SVGEGT. There are 18 residues in the CDR3.

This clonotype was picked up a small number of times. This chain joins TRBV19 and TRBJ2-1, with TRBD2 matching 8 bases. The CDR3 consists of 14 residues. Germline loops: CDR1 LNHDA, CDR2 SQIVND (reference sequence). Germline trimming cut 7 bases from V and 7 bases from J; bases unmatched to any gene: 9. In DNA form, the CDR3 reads TGTGCCAGTAACCCGGGACTAGAGGCGAATGAGCAGTTCTTC. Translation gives CASNPGLEANEQFF.

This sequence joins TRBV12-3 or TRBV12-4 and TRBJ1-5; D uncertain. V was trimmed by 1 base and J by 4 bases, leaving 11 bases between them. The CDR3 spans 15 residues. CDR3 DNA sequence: TGTGCCAGCAGTTTAGACCTGATTGATAATCAGCCCCAGCATTTT. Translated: CASSLDLIDNQPQHF.

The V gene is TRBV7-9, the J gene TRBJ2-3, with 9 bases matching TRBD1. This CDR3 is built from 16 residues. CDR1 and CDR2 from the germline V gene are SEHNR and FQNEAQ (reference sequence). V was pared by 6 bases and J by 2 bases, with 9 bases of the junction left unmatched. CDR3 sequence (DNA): TGTGCCAGCAGTGAACAGGGGGCGGGTAACACAGATACGCAGTATTTT. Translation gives CASSEQGAGNTDTQYF.

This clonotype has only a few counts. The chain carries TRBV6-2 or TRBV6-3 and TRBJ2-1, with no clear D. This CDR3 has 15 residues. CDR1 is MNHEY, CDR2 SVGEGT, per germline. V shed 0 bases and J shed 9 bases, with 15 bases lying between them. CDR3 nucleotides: TGTGCCAGCAGTTACTCTCCCGATGGCCTTCTTGAGCAGTTCTTC. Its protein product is CASSYSPDGLLEQFF.

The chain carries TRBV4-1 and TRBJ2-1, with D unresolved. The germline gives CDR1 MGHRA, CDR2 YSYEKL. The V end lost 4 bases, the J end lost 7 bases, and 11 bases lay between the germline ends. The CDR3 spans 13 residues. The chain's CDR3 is CASSRPMGNEQFF. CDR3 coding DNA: TGCGCCAGCAGCCGTCCCATGGGAAATGAGCAGTTCTTC.

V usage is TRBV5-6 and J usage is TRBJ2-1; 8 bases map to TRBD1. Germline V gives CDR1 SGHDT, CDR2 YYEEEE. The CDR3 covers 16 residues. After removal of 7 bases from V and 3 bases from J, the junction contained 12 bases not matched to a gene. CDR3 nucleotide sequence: TGTGCCAGCTCTCCCCAGGGGGCTTTTGACTACAATGAGCAGTTCTTC. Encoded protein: CASSPQGAFDYNEQFF.

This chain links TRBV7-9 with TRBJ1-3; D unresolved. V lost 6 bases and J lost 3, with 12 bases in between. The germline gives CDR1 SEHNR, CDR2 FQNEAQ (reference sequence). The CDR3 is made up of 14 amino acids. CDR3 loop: CASSLREGGNTIYF. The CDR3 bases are TGTGCCAGCAGTCTGCGTGAGGGTGGAAACACCATATATTTT.

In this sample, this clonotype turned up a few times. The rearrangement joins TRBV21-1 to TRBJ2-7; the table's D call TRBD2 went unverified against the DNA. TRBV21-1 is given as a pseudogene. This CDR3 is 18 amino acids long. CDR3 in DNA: TGTGCCAGCAGCAAAGCCACTTTGACTAGCGGGGTTTACTACGAGCAGTACTTC. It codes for CASSKATLTSGVYYEQYF.

The DNA for the CDR3 is TGTGCCAGCAGCCGAGAAGCGGGAGTCGGGACAGATACGCAGTATTTT. Translating it yields CASSREAGVGTDTQYF. J is TRBJ2-3 and V is TRBV4-2; 8 nucleotides line up with TRBD2. From germline, CDR1 is LGHNA and CDR2 YNFKEQ. The CDR3 is 16 amino acids. The J segment lost 3 bases and the V segment lost 4 bases, leaving 9 bases of the junction unmatched.